This T cell receptor beta chain was sequenced during a study of cytomegalovirus exposure and HLA in healthy donors. Details on this clone: Its cognate antigen is unknown.

V was pared by 7 bases and J by 3 bases, with 3 bases of the junction left unmatched. The CDR3 spans 13 residues. The germline CDR1 and CDR2 sequences are ENHRY and SYGVKD. The PCR had 60 Vbeta and 13 Jbeta primers. Sequenced by immunoSEQ multiplex PCR; TCRdb stores in-frame clones only, minus some. The sample totals 100,000 to 150,000 clones. Overall study results and limits: The authors listed approximately 160 TCR beta chains as cytomegalovirus-associated.

Specimen: PBMCs. This receptor was taken from a woman aged 40 to 50 in good health and CMV-seronegative. This chain connects TRBV10-3 to TRBJ1-2; TRBD1 matches at 9 bases. For the CDR3, the DNA is TGTGCCATCACAACAGGGGGCCACTATGGCTACACCTTC. Translating it yields CAITTGGHYGYTF.